This T cell receptor beta chain was recorded in a study of beta chain features in type 1 diabetes. CDR3 length: 16 residues. Germline V gene data show CDR1 as SGHDT and CDR2 as YYEEEE. J gave up 2 bases and V 0 bases, and 5 bases lay outside the gene matches. In this sample, this clone turned up a few times. Investigators reverse transcribed all isolated RNA, so they sequenced expressed TCRB transcripts. Sequencing was performed with immunoSEQ multiplex PCR; in TCRdb, only in-frame clones are kept and a portion is missing. The table lists under 800,000 clones, 15% of them singletons. The clonotype comes from a man between 18 and 35 years old in good health. The V gene is TRBV5-6, the J gene TRBJ2-3; 8 nucleotides agree with TRBD2. Material for sequencing was naive CD4+ T cells from blood. This CDR3 reads CASSLDGRALTDTQYF. The CDR3, as DNA: TGTGCCAGCAGCTTGGACGGGAGGGCCCTCACAGATACGCAGTATTTT.